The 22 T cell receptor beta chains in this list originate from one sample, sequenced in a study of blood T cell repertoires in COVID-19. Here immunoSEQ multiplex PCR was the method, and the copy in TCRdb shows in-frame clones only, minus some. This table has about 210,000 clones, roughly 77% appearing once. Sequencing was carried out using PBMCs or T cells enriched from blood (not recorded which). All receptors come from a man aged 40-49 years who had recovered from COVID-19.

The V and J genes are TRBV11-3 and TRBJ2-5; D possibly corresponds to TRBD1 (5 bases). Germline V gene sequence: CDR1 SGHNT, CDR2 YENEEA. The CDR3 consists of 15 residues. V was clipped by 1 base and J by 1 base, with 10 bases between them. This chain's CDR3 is CASSLVQGPQETQYF. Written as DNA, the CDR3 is TGTGCCAGCAGCTTAGTCCAGGGCCCCCAAGAGACCCAGTACTTC.

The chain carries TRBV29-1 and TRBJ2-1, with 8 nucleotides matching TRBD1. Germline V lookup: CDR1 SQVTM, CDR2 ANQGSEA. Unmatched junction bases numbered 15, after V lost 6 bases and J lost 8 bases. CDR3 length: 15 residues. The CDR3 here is CSVPSGGAGSDEQFF. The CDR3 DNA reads TGCAGCGTCCCATCAGGGGGCGCAGGGTCAGATGAGCAGTTCTTC.

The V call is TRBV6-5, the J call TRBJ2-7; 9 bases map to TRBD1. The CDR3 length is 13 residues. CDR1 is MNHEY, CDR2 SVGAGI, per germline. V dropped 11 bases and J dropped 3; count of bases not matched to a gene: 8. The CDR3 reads CALGRTGDYEQYF. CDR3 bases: TGTGCCCTAGGCAGGACAGGGGACTACGAGCAGTACTTC.

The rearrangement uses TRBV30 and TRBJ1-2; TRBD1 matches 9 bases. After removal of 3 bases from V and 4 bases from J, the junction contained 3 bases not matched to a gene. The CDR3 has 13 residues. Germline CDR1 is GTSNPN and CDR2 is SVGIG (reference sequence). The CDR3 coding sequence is TGTGCCTGGAGAGACAGGGGGGGCTATGGCTACACCTTC. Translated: CAWRDRGGYGYTF.

DNA for the CDR3: TGTGCCAGCAGTTTATCGGGGGGAACCTACGAGCAGTACTTC. This codes for CASSLSGGTYEQYF. The chain recombines TRBV27 with TRBJ2-7; tentatively, D is TRBD2 (6 bases). V lost 0 bases and J 2 bases, leaving 8 bases between the germline ends. The germline V gene encodes CDR1 MNHEY and CDR2 SMNVEV (reference sequence). This CDR3 region has 14 residues.

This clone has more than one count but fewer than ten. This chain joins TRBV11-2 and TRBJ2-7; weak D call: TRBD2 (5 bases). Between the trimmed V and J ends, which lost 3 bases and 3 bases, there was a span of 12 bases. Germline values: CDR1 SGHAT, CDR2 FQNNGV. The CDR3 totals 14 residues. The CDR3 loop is CASSFRQDFYEQYF. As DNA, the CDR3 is TGTGCCAGCAGCTTTAGGCAGGACTTCTACGAGCAGTACTTC.

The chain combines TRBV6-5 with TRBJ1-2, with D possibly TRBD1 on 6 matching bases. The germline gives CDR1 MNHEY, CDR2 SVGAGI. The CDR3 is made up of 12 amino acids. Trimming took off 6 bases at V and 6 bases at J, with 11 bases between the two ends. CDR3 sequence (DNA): TGTGCCAGCAGCCAGGGGAGGGATGGCTACACCTTC. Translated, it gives CASSQGRDGYTF.

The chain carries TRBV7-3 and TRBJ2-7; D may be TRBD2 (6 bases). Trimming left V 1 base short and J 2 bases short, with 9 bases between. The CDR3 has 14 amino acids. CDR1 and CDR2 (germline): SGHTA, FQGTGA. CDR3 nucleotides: TGTGCCAGCAGCTTAAGCGGGACCACCTACGAGCAGTACTTC. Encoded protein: CASSLSGTTYEQYF.

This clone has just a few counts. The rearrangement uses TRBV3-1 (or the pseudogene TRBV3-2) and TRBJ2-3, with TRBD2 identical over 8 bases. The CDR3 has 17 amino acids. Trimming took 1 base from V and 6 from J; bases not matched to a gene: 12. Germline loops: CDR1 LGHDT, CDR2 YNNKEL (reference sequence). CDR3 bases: TGTGCCAGCAGCCAAGGGGCGGTGGCTAGCGGGCTTGATACGCAGTATTTT. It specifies CASSQGAVASGLDTQYF.

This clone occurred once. CDR3 sequence (DNA): TGTGCCAGCAGTGACAGGGGCCGCTATGGCTACACCTTC. Residues: CASSDRGRYGYTF. V and J are TRBV2 and TRBJ1-2; maybe TRBD1 (6 bases). The CDR3 runs 13 residues. Trimming removed 3 bases at V and 4 bases at J, with 9 bases between. Germline-derived CDR1 and CDR2 are SNHLY and FYNNEI.

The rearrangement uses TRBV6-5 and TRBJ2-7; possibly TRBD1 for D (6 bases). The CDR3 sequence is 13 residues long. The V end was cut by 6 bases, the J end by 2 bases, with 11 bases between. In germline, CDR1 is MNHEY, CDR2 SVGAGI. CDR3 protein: CASRGDTAYEQYF. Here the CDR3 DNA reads TGTGCCAGCAGAGGGGACACGGCCTACGAGCAGTACTTC.

The CDR3 DNA reads TGTGCCAGAAGCTTGGATAGCTCTGGGGCCAACGTCCTGACTTTC. Its translation is CARSLDSSGANVLTF. V gene TRBV5-3 combines with J gene TRBJ2-6, with D hard to call. TRBV5-3 is an ORF, and what it does is uncertain. This CDR3 is 15 amino acids long. The V end was cut by 0 bases, the J end by 0 bases, with 4 bases between.

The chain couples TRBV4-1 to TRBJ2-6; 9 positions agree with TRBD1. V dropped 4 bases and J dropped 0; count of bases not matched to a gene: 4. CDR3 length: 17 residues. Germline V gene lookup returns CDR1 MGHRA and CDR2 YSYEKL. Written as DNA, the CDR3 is TGCGCCAGCAGCCCACTGGACAGGGGCTCTGGGGCCAACGTCCTGACTTTC. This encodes CASSPLDRGSGANVLTF.

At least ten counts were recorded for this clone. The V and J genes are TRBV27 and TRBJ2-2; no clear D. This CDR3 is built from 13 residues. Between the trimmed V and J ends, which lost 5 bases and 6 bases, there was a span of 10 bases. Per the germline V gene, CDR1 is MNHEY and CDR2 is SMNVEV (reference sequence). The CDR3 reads CASSPSIAGELFF. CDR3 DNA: TGTGCCAGCAGTCCGTCGATAGCCGGGGAGCTGTTTTTT.

The CDR3 coding sequence is TGTGCCAGCAGCCCGGGACTAGGGTACGAGCAGTACTTC. This codes for CASSPGLGYEQYF. This chain links TRBV6-4 with TRBJ2-7; the match to TRBD2 covers 8 bases. The germline V gene has CDR1 MRHNA and CDR2 SNTAGT. The length of the CDR3 is 13 residues. The ends lost 6 bases at V and 4 bases at J; junction bases unmatched: 5.

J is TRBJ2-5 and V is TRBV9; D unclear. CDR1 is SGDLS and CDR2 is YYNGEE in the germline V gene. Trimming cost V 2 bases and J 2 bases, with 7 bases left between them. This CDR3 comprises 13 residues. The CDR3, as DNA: TGTGCCAGCAGCGTTGGCCTTCAAGAGACCCAGTACTTC. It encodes CASSVGLQETQYF.

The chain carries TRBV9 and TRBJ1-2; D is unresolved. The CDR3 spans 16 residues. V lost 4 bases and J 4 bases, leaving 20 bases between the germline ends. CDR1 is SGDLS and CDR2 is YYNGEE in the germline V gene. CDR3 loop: CASSFQPEVLIYGYTF. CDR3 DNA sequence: TGTGCCAGCAGCTTCCAACCAGAGGTCTTAATCTATGGCTACACCTTC.

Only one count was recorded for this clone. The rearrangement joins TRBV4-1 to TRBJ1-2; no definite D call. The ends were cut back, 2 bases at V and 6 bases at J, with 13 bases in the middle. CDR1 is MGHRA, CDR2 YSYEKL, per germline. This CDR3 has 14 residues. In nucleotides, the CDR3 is TGCGCCAGCAGCCAAATTGGGTTGGCGGATGGCTACACCTTC. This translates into CASSQIGLADGYTF.

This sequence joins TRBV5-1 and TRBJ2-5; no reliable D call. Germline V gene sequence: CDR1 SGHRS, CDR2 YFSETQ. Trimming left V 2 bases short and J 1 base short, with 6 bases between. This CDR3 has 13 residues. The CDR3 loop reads CASSFGIQETQYF. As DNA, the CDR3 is TGCGCCAGCAGCTTCGGTATCCAAGAGACCCAGTACTTC.

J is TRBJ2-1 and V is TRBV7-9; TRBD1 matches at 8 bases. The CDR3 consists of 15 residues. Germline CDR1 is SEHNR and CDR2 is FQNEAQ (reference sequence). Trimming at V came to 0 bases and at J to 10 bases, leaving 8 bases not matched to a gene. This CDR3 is CASSLARGLVGEQFF. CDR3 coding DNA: TGTGCCAGCAGCTTAGCCAGGGGGCTGGTGGGCGAGCAGTTCTTC.

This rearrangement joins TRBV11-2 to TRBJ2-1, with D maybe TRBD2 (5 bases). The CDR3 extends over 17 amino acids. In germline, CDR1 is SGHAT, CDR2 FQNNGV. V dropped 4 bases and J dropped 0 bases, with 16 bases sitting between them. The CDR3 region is CASSSLRGRHSYNEQFF. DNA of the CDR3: TGTGCCAGCAGCTCACTAAGAGGGAGACACTCCTACAATGAGCAGTTCTTC.

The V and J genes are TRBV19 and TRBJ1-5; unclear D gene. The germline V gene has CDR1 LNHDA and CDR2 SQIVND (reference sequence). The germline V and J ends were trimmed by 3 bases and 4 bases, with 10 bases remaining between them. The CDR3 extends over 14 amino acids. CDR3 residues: CASSIKPPNQPQHF. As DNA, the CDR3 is TGTGCCAGTAGTATCAAGCCACCAAATCAGCCCCAGCATTTT.